This record covers a single T cell receptor beta chain. iRepertoire HTBI primers and Arm-PCR of CDR3 regions built TCR beta libraries. A single record per CDR3 protein comes from TCRdb applying MiXCR to the multiplex PCR reads. The sample includes roughly 500,000 distinct CDR3 sequences, 20% to 25% of them seen just once. Time point meaning: persistent/refractory GD, antithyroid drugs over 5 years with positive TRAb. From RNA extracted from PBMCs, the TCR library was made. An approximately 10-milliliter sample of peripheral blood was drawn into EDTA tubes. This specimen comes from a study of regulatory T cells in long-lasting Graves disease. This CDR3 has 16 residues. V gave up 2 bases and J gave up 0 bases, with 11 bases separating them. CDR1 ENHRY and CDR2 SYGVKD come from the germline V gene.

The source was peripheral blood mononuclear cells (PBMCs), collected when the disease was refractory, from a patient treated with antithyroid drugs. The chain links TRBV10-3 to TRBJ1-3; D is ambiguous. The clonotype comes from a female donor with Graves disease. As DNA, the CDR3 is TGTGCCATCAGTGAGCTCGTCGGGCCCTCTGGAAACACCATATATTTT. Encoded protein: CAISELVGPSGNTIYF.